This T cell receptor beta chain is from a study of OX40 agonist ivuxolimab in advanced cancers. CDR1 is MDHEN and CDR2 is SYDVKM in the germline V gene. The CDR3 contains 15 residues. V shed 3 bases and J shed 0 bases, with 11 bases lying between them. The repertoire was sequenced with immunoSEQ multiplex PCR; TCRdb's copy has only in-frame clones and lacks some. The sample lists 45,000 to 65,000 clones, 70% to 85% occurring once. This clonotype was obtained from an adult with an advanced solid tumor such as melanoma, head and neck, liver or kidney cancer. The chain links TRBV28 to TRBJ1-1; perhaps TRBD1 as D (5 bases). The material was CD4+ or CD8+ T cells sorted from blood, obtained in a trial of the OX40 agonist ivuxolimab. CDR3 nucleotides: TGTGCCAGCAGTTTGCCAGGGCCGATGAACACTGAAGCTTTCTTT. It yields the protein CASSLPGPMNTEAFF.